The T cell receptor (beta chain) under discussion was sequenced for a study of T cell responses to AZD1222 COVID-19 vaccine (dated by TCRdb to the early 2020s). About the study as a whole: A total of about 250 trial participants underwent TCR sequencing, of whom nearly 210 had received two doses of AZD1222 and 26 had received two doses of the MenACWY control vaccine. Trial participants were enrolled by age into subgroups of 18-55, 56-69 and 70-plus years, and 148, 28 and 57 TCR-sequenced participants, respectively, were included in these subgroups. The research as a whole found: Because no day 14 peak-response samples were available, repertoires were characterized only after the peak T cell response. Participants were mostly white British, with more females than males. The authors suggested clonal diversity may have been underestimated. Conclusions about previously exposed vaccinees were limited because only 5 or 6 AZD1222 recipients were SARS-CoV-2 seropositive at baseline. The whole spike protein was spanned by vaccine-associated CD4 TCRs, and dominant responses were seen in regions 160-218 and 743-854. After two AZD1222 doses, both the breadth and the depth of spike-specific TCRs were significantly higher than at day 0 and than in MenACWY recipients. Nearly half of unique spike-specific TCRs reportedly recognized epitopes outside regions mutated in the B.1.351 and B.1.1.7 variants. The 56-69-year group was small, and its depth increase did not reach significance, likely because of low power.

Notes on this clone: Its cognate antigen has yet to be identified. The record has no base qualities; no much larger clone is one base away.

The time point label of this sample denotes: about 28 days (+/-7) after the second vaccine dose. AZD1222 recipients with second doses at about 4 weeks or about 12 weeks were pooled, because spike-specific TCR depth and breadth did not differ between schedules. The vaccinee samples were drawn from two UK trials, COV001 and COV002, one of which was a single-blind randomized controlled phase 2/3 trial testing AZD1222 (ChAdOx1 nCoV-19) in healthy adults. For TCRbeta chain sequencing, PBMC samples were collected from trial participants at day 0 and at day 28 after the second dose. From cysteine to phenylalanine, the CDR3 is 16 amino acids long. Only CDR3 DNA is held: 48 bases, read in frame from base 1. The germline V gene specifies SGDLS as CDR1 and YYNGEE as CDR2. Cut back by 0 bases and 5 bases, the V and J ends lie 17 bases apart. The CDR3 regions of human TCRbeta chains were analyzed by immunosequencing. The source study handled its data this way. Repertoire TCRs were matched against a reference library of SARS-CoV-2-specific TCRs generated with the MIRA antigen-specificity platform. Breadth was defined as the fraction of unique TCRs that were SARS-CoV-2-associated. Depth was defined as the fraction of total T cells that were SARS-CoV-2-associated. Using the MIRA data, each spike-specific TCR was mapped to the spike region that the TCR reacts to and placed in a CD4 or CD8 class. Log10-transformed breadth and depth values were compared by one-way ANOVA with Sidak's multiple comparisons tests. TCRdb limited this immuneACCESS table to in-frame rearrangements with V and J called. A share of clones is missing; checked studies link under half to unresolved V genes, and the rest is unexplained. V and J calls and clone size are given by that table; D and trimming were obtained from the DNA. This sample holds nearly 95,000 clones; approximately 92% were observed only once. About 2.5% of the sample belongs to the ten largest clones.

Sequenced here: peripheral blood, sampled 28 days after the second AZD1222 dose. The sequence is built from TRBV9 and TRBJ1-1; possibly the D gene is TRBD1, per 5 matching bases. The receptor's source is an adult who received the AZD1222 COVID-19 vaccine. The DNA sequence is given as TGTGCCAGCAGCGTAGGAAGTCAGGGTGTTGGGACTGAAGCTTTCTTT. It encodes CASSVGSQGVGTEAFF. The CDR3, completed at both ends by the reference TRBV9 and TRBJ1-1 genes, gives the full variable domain DSGVTQTPKHLITATGQRVTLRCSPRSGDLSVYWYQQSLDQGLQFLIQYYNGEERAKGNILERFSAQQFPDLHSELNLSSLELGDSALYFCASSVGSQGVGTEAFFGQGTRLTVV.